These T cell receptor beta chains were read from a single sample in a study of memory CD4+ T cells and cytomegalovirus serostatus. The table came from immunoSEQ multiplex PCR; TCRdb's copy has only in-frame clones and leaves some out. The repertoire consists of about 43,000 clones, with around 77% occurring once and the leading ten covering under 0.7%. The sequenced material came from memory CD4+ T cells from blood. These receptors were taken from an adult in good health and CMV-seronegative. CDR3s include the opening cysteine and the closing phenylalanine or tryptophan. A D gene is named only where the DNA matches it firmly. Some rows mark clone size as missing; the rest say once, few, many or name a class of expanded clone.

>-|TRBJ2-7|-|TRBV19
TGTGCCAGTAGTATGTTCTCGTGGCAGGTCGGTACCTACGAGCAGTACTTC
CASSMFSWQVGTYEQYF
>-|TRBJ1-1|-|TRBV5-1
TGCGCCAGCAGCAAGCAGGTCATGAACACTGAAGCTTTCTTT
CASSKQVMNTEAFF
>-|TRBJ1-2|TRBD1|TRBV6-6
TGTGCCAGCAGTCCAGGGGGCGTCTATGGCTACACCTTC
CASSPGGVYGYTF
>-|TRBJ1-1|-|TRBV5-1
TGCGCCAGCAGTAGTGCGGGCGCGTGGAACACTGAAGCTTTCTTT
CASSSAGAWNTEAFF
>-|TRBJ2-4|-|TRBV7-7
TGTGCTAGCAGCTTAGAAAGGGCGGGTAGAAACATTCAGTACTTC
CASSLERAGRNIQYF
>-|TRBJ2-2|TRBD1|TRBV2
TGTGCCAGCAGTGCAGGGGGTCCGAACACCGGGGAGCTGTTTTTT
CASSAGGPNTGELFF
>-|TRBJ1-1|-|TRBV2
TGTGCCAGCAGTGCCAGGGTGTGGAACACTGAAGCTTTCTTT
CASSARVWNTEAFF
>-|TRBJ1-2|-|TRBV7-9
TGTGCCAGCAGCTTTATGGACTATGGCTACACCTTC
CASSFMDYGYTF
>few|TRBJ1-6|TRBD1|TRBV7-2
TGTGCCAGCAGCTTACTGTACAGGGGAGTTGGGCGGGGAAATTCACCCCTCCACTTT
CASSLLYRGVGRGNSPLHF
>few|TRBJ1-4|-|TRBV5-1
TGCGCCAGCAGCCCGGGCCGGCGGGGTGAAAAACTGTTTTTT
CASSPGRRGEKLFF
>-|TRBJ1-1|-|TRBV15
TGTGCCACCAGCAGAGACACGGTTAACACTGAAGCTTTCTTT
CATSRDTVNTEAFF
>few|TRBJ1-1|TRBD1|TRBV5-1
TGCGCCAGCAGCTCCGGACAGGGACTATTAGAAGCTTTCTTT
CASSSGQGLLEAFF
>once|TRBJ1-1|-|TRBV5-1
TGCGCCAGCAGCTTGGGAGATACCCTGGACACTGAAGCTTTCTTT
CASSLGDTLDTEAFF
>-|TRBJ1-1|TRBD1|TRBV19
TGTGCCAGTAGAATAAGGGACAGGCGGGTTATGGTTGGCTATCGAGAAGAAGCTTTCTTT
CASRIRDRRVMVGYREEAFF
>-|TRBJ2-6|-|TRBV2
TGTGCCAGCAGACGAGGGAGTGCGCGCTCTGGGGCCAACGTCCTGACTTTC
CASRRGSARSGANVLTF
>few|TRBJ1-6|-|TRBV5-1
TGCGCCAGCAGCTTGGCCCCAACAGATTCACCCCTCCACTTT
CASSLAPTDSPLHF
>-|TRBJ2-2|-|TRBV18
TGTGCCAGCTCACAACGACAGGAGGCCGGGGAGCTGTTTTTT
CASSQRQEAGELFF
>few|TRBJ2-7|-|TRBV7-2
TGTGCCAGCAGCTTTGTGGGTGACGAGCAGTACTTC
CASSFVGDEQYF
>-|TRBJ1-2|-|TRBV29-1
TGCAGCGTCGCACGGGATGGCGGCTACACCTTC
CSVARDGGYTF
>few|TRBJ2-1|-|TRBV4-2
TGTGCCAGCAGTCAACGTGCCGAGACGGACTGGCGGGATTACAATGAGCAGTTCTTC
CASSQRAETDWRDYNEQFF
>-|TRBJ1-3|-|TRBV5-6
TGTGCCAGCAGCTCCGGTGGGACCATATATTTT
CASSSGGTIYF
>-|TRBJ1-6|-|TRBV5-1
TGCGCCAGCAGCCCCCTAGGCGCTAATTCACCCCTCCACTTT
CASSPLGANSPLHF
>-|TRBJ2-3|-|TRBV11-2
TGTGCCAGCAGCTTAATGGAGAGGTCAGATACGCAGTATTTT
CASSLMERSDTQYF
>-|TRBJ2-7|-|TRBV29-1
TGCAGCGTTGAGGTTGGTGGTTACGAGCAGTACTTC
CSVEVGGYEQYF
>-|TRBJ2-7|TRBD1|TRBV18
TGTGCCAGCTCACACCCGAGACAGGGCTTGGAGCAGTACTTC
CASSHPRQGLEQYF
>-|TRBJ1-1|TRBD1|TRBV7-2
TGTGCCAGCAGACGGGACAGGGCCACTGAAGCTTTCTTT
CASRRDRATEAFF
>-|TRBJ1-2|-|TRBV30
TGTGCCTGGCTACAGAGCTATGGCTACACCTTC
CAWLQSYGYTF
>-|TRBJ2-2|-|TRBV5-1
TGCGCCAGCAGCTTTATAACCTCCACCGGGGAGCTGTTTTTT
CASSFITSTGELFF
>-|TRBJ2-1|TRBD2|TRBV6-1
TGTGCCAGCAGTGGACGACTAGCGGGGGGGCACAATGAGCAGTTCTTC
CASSGRLAGGHNEQFF
>-|TRBJ2-1|-|TRBV2
TGTGCCAGCAGTGAATTTACCAATGAGCAGTTCTTC
CASSEFTNEQFF
>many|TRBJ2-5|-|TRBV5-1
TGCGCCAGCAAGCCGGACAGGGAGGGAGGGCAAGAGACCCAGTACTTC
CASKPDREGGQETQYF
>-|TRBJ1-2|-|TRBV5-5
TGTGCCAGCAGCTTAACGTTTGAGGGGCCCTCACGGGGCTACACCTTC
CASSLTFEGPSRGYTF
>-|TRBJ1-4|-|TRBV6-1
TGTGCCAGCAGATACGAACAGAGGAATGAAAAACTGTTTTTT
CASRYEQRNEKLFF
>once|TRBJ1-2|TRBD1|TRBV27
TGTGCCAGCAGTTTACAGGAGGAGACAGGGAAAAACTATGGCTACACCTTC
CASSLQEETGKNYGYTF
>-|TRBJ2-3|TRBD2|TRBV6-5
TGTGCCAGCAGCCGCGGGGGGGGGCCTACAGATACGCAGTATTTT
CASSRGGGPTDTQYF
>few|TRBJ1-4|-|TRBV14
TGTGCCAGCAGCTACCGTTCCGAGAAACTGTTTTTT
CASSYRSEKLFF
>-|TRBJ2-7|TRBD2|TRBV30
TGTGCCTGGAGTCTAGCGGGGGAGCAGTACTTC
CAWSLAGEQYF
>-|TRBJ2-7|-|TRBV9
TGTGCCAGCAGCCCCCAGGGGGGGACGGGGGAGCAGTACTTC
CASSPQGGTGEQYF
>-|TRBJ1-1|-|TRBV9
TGTGCCAGCAGCGTAGATCTAGTGAACACTGAAGCTTTCTTT
CASSVDLVNTEAFF
>-|TRBJ2-2|-|TRBV29-1
TGCAGCGTTGACCGGGGAAACACCGGGGAGCTGTTTTTT
CSVDRGNTGELFF
>-|TRBJ1-4|TRBD1|TRBV7-8
TGTGCCAGCAGCTTAGCGCGACGGGACAGGGAAAAACTGTTTTTT
CASSLARRDREKLFF
>-|TRBJ1-1|TRBD1|TRBV4-3
TGCGCCAGCAGCCAAGACAGGGACAGGGCGAACACTGAAGCTTTCTTT
CASSQDRDRANTEAFF
>few|TRBJ2-7|TRBD1|TRBV29-1
TGCAGCGTCGGACAGGGCTCCTACGAGCAGTACTTC
CSVGQGSYEQYF
>-|TRBJ1-6|-|TRBV6-1
TGTGCCAGCAGTCTAGGGGATTATTCACCCCTCCACTTT
CASSLGDYSPLHF
>-|TRBJ1-2|TRBD1|TRBV4-2
TGTGCCAGCAGCCGGCCGGGACAGGGGGGTATCTATGGCTACACCTTC
CASSRPGQGGIYGYTF
>once|TRBJ2-5|-|TRBV7-9
TGTGCCAGCAGCCAAGTCGTCGGGGGCTGGGGGAAGGAGACCCAGTACTTC
CASSQVVGGWGKETQYF
>-|TRBJ1-5|-|TRBV5-1
TGCGCCAGCAGCGAAAGTGAACTGAATAGCAATCAGCCCCAGCATTTT
CASSESELNSNQPQHF
>-|TRBJ1-6|-|TRBV18
TGTGCCAGCTCACCACAGGGGGCCTATAATTCACCCCTCCACTTT
CASSPQGAYNSPLHF
>-|TRBJ1-3|TRBD1|TRBV19
TGTGCCAGTAGTAGAGGGGGCCCTGGAAACACCATATATTTT
CASSRGGPGNTIYF
>-|TRBJ2-5|TRBD1|TRBV19
TGTGCCAGTAACAGGGGAGAAGAGACCCAGTACTTC
CASNRGEETQYF
>-|TRBJ2-6|-|TRBV30
TGTGCCTGGACCCGCGGGGCAGATGGGGCCAACGTCCTGACTTTC
CAWTRGADGANVLTF
>-|TRBJ2-2|TRBD2|TRBV2
TGTGCCAGCAGTTTAGCGGGGGCGAACACCGGGGAGCTGTTTTTT
CASSLAGANTGELFF